Listed below are T cell receptor beta chains from one sample, sequenced in a study of response to subunit inactivated influenza vaccine. TCRdb recomputed calls from the RT-PCR reads with MiXCR, one row per CDR3 protein. The table shows some 540,000 distinct CDR3 sequences, with roughly a quarter occurring only once. Another study also made use of these data, one on T cells expressing NK-cell markers.

Sequencing used CD4+ T cells sorted from PBMCs, obtained roughly 13 days after vaccination. The receptor set was obtained from a man in his fifties or sixties who received an inactivated influenza vaccine. CDR3s include the opening cysteine and the closing phenylalanine or tryptophan. A D gene is named only where the DNA matches it firmly. Only some rows state a clone size, as once, few, many or a class for expanded clones.

CDR3 DNA: TGTGCCAGCAGCTTAGGGCGATACTCTGAGCAGTTCTTC; CDR3 protein: CASSLGRYSEQFF; D gene: .; clone size: few; J gene: TRBJ2-1; V gene: TRBV7-2
CDR3 DNA: TGTGCCAGCAGTCCTACTACTAGCAACGAGCAGTACTTC; CDR3 protein: CASSPTTSNEQYF; D gene: .; clone size: many; J gene: TRBJ2-7; V gene: TRBV12-3/TRBV12-4
CDR3 DNA: TGTGCCAGCAGTTACTCGTCAACAGAAGAGACCCAGTACTTC; CDR3 protein: CASSYSSTEETQYF; D gene: .; clone size: .; J gene: TRBJ2-5; V gene: TRBV6-5
CDR3 DNA: TGCGCCAGCAGCTTGGCCGGCGGGGGGTGGAATGAGCAGTTCTTC; CDR3 protein: CASSLAGGGWNEQFF; D gene: TRBD2; clone size: few; J gene: TRBJ2-1; V gene: TRBV5-1
CDR3 DNA: TGCGCCAGCAGCAAGGGACTAGCCTTATCCTACGAGCAGTACTTC; CDR3 protein: CASSKGLALSYEQYF; D gene: TRBD2; clone size: .; J gene: TRBJ2-7; V gene: TRBV5-1
CDR3 DNA: TGCAGTCTTACAGGTGCTGGAAACACCATATATTTT; CDR3 protein: CSLTGAGNTIYF; D gene: .; clone size: .; J gene: TRBJ1-3; V gene: TRBV20-1
CDR3 DNA: TGTGCCAGCAGCCAAGGTCAGGGTGGTGATACGCAGTATTTT; CDR3 protein: CASSQGQGGDTQYF; D gene: .; clone size: .; J gene: TRBJ2-3; V gene: TRBV4-2
CDR3 DNA: TGCGCCAGCAGCTCCCTCGGTTTGGAATACGAGCAGTACTTC; CDR3 protein: CASSSLGLEYEQYF; D gene: .; clone size: .; J gene: TRBJ2-7; V gene: TRBV5-1
CDR3 DNA: TGTGCCAGCAGTCCGCAACAGGAAAAACTGTTTTTT; CDR3 protein: CASSPQQEKLFF; D gene: .; clone size: .; J gene: TRBJ1-4; V gene: TRBV28
CDR3 DNA: TGTGCCAGCCTTTCTCAGGGGGGGTATGGCTACACCTTC; CDR3 protein: CASLSQGGYGYTF; D gene: TRBD1; clone size: .; J gene: TRBJ1-2; V gene: TRBV2
CDR3 DNA: TGCAGTGCTCTCTCATTCGAGGTAGGAGATACGCAGTATTTT; CDR3 protein: CSALSFEVGDTQYF; D gene: .; clone size: .; J gene: TRBJ2-3; V gene: TRBV20-1
CDR3 DNA: TGCAGTGCGGAAGGGACAGGGGGAAACGATGAGCAGTTCTTC; CDR3 protein: CSAEGTGGNDEQFF; D gene: TRBD1; clone size: .; J gene: TRBJ2-1; V gene: TRBV20-1
CDR3 DNA: TGTGCCAGCAGTTACAATGGGTATTGGGATCAGCCCCAGCATTTT; CDR3 protein: CASSYNGYWDQPQHF; D gene: .; clone size: .; J gene: TRBJ1-5; V gene: TRBV6-2/TRBV6-3
CDR3 DNA: TGCAGTGCTAGAGATCACCGGACTAGCATTAGCGAGCAGTACTTC; CDR3 protein: CSARDHRTSISEQYF; D gene: TRBD2; clone size: few; J gene: TRBJ2-7; V gene: TRBV20-1
CDR3 DNA: TGCAGCGTCCTTCACCTGGGGGTGGGGTCGTGGCAGTATTTT; CDR3 protein: CSVLHLGVGSWQYF; D gene: .; clone size: few; J gene: TRBJ2-3; V gene: TRBV29-1
CDR3 DNA: TGTGCCAGCTCAAACCAGGGGCTAGTAACCTACGAGCAGTTCTTC; CDR3 protein: CASSNQGLVTYEQFF; D gene: .; clone size: .; J gene: TRBJ2-1; V gene: TRBV28
CDR3 DNA: TGTGCCAGCTCACCAGGCAGGGGAATAAACATTCAGTACTTC; CDR3 protein: CASSPGRGINIQYF; D gene: .; clone size: .; J gene: TRBJ2-4; V gene: TRBV18
CDR3 DNA: TGTGCCAGCTCACCACAAGGCAGGGGCTACGAGCAGTACTTC; CDR3 protein: CASSPQGRGYEQYF; D gene: .; clone size: .; J gene: TRBJ2-7; V gene: TRBV18
CDR3 DNA: TGCAGTGCCGGGCCAAGGCCCTCCTACGAGCAGTACTTC; CDR3 protein: CSAGPRPSYEQYF; D gene: .; clone size: few; J gene: TRBJ2-7; V gene: TRBV20-1
CDR3 DNA: TGCAGTGCTACGGTTGTGGGAGGCCCCTACAATGAGCAGTTCTTC; CDR3 protein: CSATVVGGPYNEQFF; D gene: .; clone size: few; J gene: TRBJ2-1; V gene: TRBV20-1
CDR3 DNA: TGTGCCATCAGTGAGGGGACTAGTATTGAGACCCAGTACTTC; CDR3 protein: CAISEGTSIETQYF; D gene: TRBD2; clone size: few; J gene: TRBJ2-5; V gene: TRBV10-3
CDR3 DNA: TGTGCCAGCAGCCCCCAGGGGCCAAGCTCCTACGAGCAGTACTTC; CDR3 protein: CASSPQGPSSYEQYF; D gene: .; clone size: few; J gene: TRBJ2-7; V gene: TRBV6-1
CDR3 DNA: TGTGCCAGCAGTTTCGGGCATCGGGCGAATGAAAAACTGTTTTTT; CDR3 protein: CASSFGHRANEKLFF; D gene: .; clone size: many; J gene: TRBJ1-4; V gene: TRBV12-3/TRBV12-4
CDR3 DNA: TGTGCCAGCAGCTTAGCAGTGGACTCTGGAAACACCATATATTTT; CDR3 protein: CASSLAVDSGNTIYF; D gene: .; clone size: many; J gene: TRBJ1-3; V gene: TRBV7-8
CDR3 DNA: TGTGCCAGCAGCGTAGCTACGTCACTAGTCGCAACAGATACGCAGTATTTT; CDR3 protein: CASSVATSLVATDTQYF; D gene: .; clone size: few; J gene: TRBJ2-3; V gene: TRBV9
CDR3 DNA: TGTGCCAGCAGCTACGGCGGGGGTAGCACAGATACGCAGTATTTT; CDR3 protein: CASSYGGGSTDTQYF; D gene: TRBD2; clone size: .; J gene: TRBJ2-3; V gene: TRBV6-2/TRBV6-3
CDR3 DNA: TGTGCCACCAGCAGAGACAACGGGGGTACGCAGTATTTT; CDR3 protein: CATSRDNGGTQYF; D gene: .; clone size: .; J gene: TRBJ2-3; V gene: TRBV15
CDR3 DNA: TGCAGTGCTAGAGTTCAAGAGACCCAGTACTTC; CDR3 protein: CSARVQETQYF; D gene: .; clone size: few; J gene: TRBJ2-5; V gene: TRBV20-1
CDR3 DNA: TGTGCCAGCAGCTTGAGGAGCCTAGGAGAGAACAATGAGCAGTTCTTC; CDR3 protein: CASSLRSLGENNEQFF; D gene: .; clone size: few; J gene: TRBJ2-1; V gene: TRBV5-6
CDR3 DNA: TGCAGTGCTAGCCCCCTAGCGGGGGATACAGATACGCAGTATTTT; CDR3 protein: CSASPLAGDTDTQYF; D gene: TRBD2; clone size: .; J gene: TRBJ2-3; V gene: TRBV20-1
CDR3 DNA: TGTGCCAGCAGCCAAAGACCGCAACGGGGGGCCACCGGGGAGCTGTTTTTT; CDR3 protein: CASSQRPQRGATGELFF; D gene: .; clone size: .; J gene: TRBJ2-2; V gene: TRBV4-2
CDR3 DNA: TGTGCCAGCAGGGTGACAGCCACGATTTTCTTT; CDR3 protein: CASRVTATIFF; D gene: .; clone size: .; J gene: TRBJ1-1; V gene: TRBV2
CDR3 DNA: TGTGCCAGCAGTAGGGCAGCGGGAGGGAGATACAATGAGCAGTTCTTC; CDR3 protein: CASSRAAGGRYNEQFF; D gene: TRBD2; clone size: .; J gene: TRBJ2-1; V gene: TRBV28
CDR3 DNA: TGCAGTGCTCGTAGCGGGGGAGAAGCCAAAAACATTCAGTACTTC; CDR3 protein: CSARSGGEAKNIQYF; D gene: TRBD2; clone size: .; J gene: TRBJ2-4; V gene: TRBV20-1
CDR3 DNA: TGTGCCAGCAGTTACGGTCCGGGAGTCATCTACAATGAGCAGTTCTTC; CDR3 protein: CASSYGPGVIYNEQFF; D gene: .; clone size: .; J gene: TRBJ2-1; V gene: TRBV6-2/TRBV6-3
CDR3 DNA: TGCGCCAGCAGCTTGGCTGCCAGGGCGAACACTGAAGCTTTCTTT; CDR3 protein: CASSLAARANTEAFF; D gene: .; clone size: .; J gene: TRBJ1-1; V gene: TRBV5-1
CDR3 DNA: TGTGCCAGCAGTTATTCTGCCACCCCGGGACAGGGGTTTTACGAGCAGTACTTC; CDR3 protein: CASSYSATPGQGFYEQYF; D gene: TRBD1; clone size: .; J gene: TRBJ2-7; V gene: TRBV6-5
CDR3 DNA: TGCGCCAGCAGCTTAATGACCTCTGGGGCCAACGTCCTGACTTTC; CDR3 protein: CASSLMTSGANVLTF; D gene: .; clone size: few; J gene: TRBJ2-6; V gene: TRBV5-1
CDR3 DNA: TGTGCCAGCAGCTCCGACACATTCACCGGGGAGCTGTTTTTT; CDR3 protein: CASSSDTFTGELFF; D gene: .; clone size: few; J gene: TRBJ2-2; V gene: TRBV7-2
CDR3 DNA: TGCAGTGCTAGAGTTCCGCTAGAGCGGGGACACGAGCAGTACTTC; CDR3 protein: CSARVPLERGHEQYF; D gene: TRBD2; clone size: .; J gene: TRBJ2-7; V gene: TRBV20-1
CDR3 DNA: TGTGCCAGCTCACCGACGGGACAGGCCTCCTACGAGCAGTACTTC; CDR3 protein: CASSPTGQASYEQYF; D gene: TRBD1; clone size: .; J gene: TRBJ2-7; V gene: TRBV18
CDR3 DNA: TGCAGTGCTAGTGAAAAGCGGGAGGGCCTGTACGAGCAGTACTTC; CDR3 protein: CSASEKREGLYEQYF; D gene: TRBD2; clone size: few; J gene: TRBJ2-7; V gene: TRBV20-1